A selection of T cell receptor beta chains follows, all from one sample in a study of shared clonotypes between healthy human individuals. Profiled with immunoSEQ multiplex PCR; TCRdb holds only in-frame clones, not every one. The repertoire holds more than 1,200,000 clones, with about 98.5% as singletons. The sequenced material came from naive CD4+ T cells sorted from blood. These receptors were collected from a man aged 30-40 years in good health. Each CDR3 is given with its conserved first and last residue. A D gene is named only where the DNA matches it firmly. Not all rows give a size; the values are once, few, many and, for expanded clones, a class.

j_gene: TRBJ2-7
v_gene: TRBV30
d_gene: -
abundance: -
CDR3nt: TGTGCCTGGAGTTCTCCTACGGTGGCCCCAAACTACGAGCAGTACTTC
CDR3aa: CAWSSPTVAPNYEQYF

j_gene: TRBJ2-3
v_gene: TRBV5-6
d_gene: TRBD1
abundance: -
CDR3nt: TGTGCCAGCAGCTTGGGTCCTACAGGGGGCGCGTCAGATACGCAGTATTTT
CDR3aa: CASSLGPTGGASDTQYF

j_gene: TRBJ2-1
v_gene: TRBV5-1
d_gene: TRBD1
abundance: -
CDR3nt: TGCGCCAGCAGCTCACAGGGGCCTCAAACCTACAATGAGCAGTTCTTC
CDR3aa: CASSSQGPQTYNEQFF

j_gene: TRBJ2-1
v_gene: TRBV29-1
d_gene: -
abundance: -
CDR3nt: TGCAGCGTTGATGGCCGGGTTGTTGAGCAGTTCTTC
CDR3aa: CSVDGRVVEQFF

j_gene: TRBJ2-1
v_gene: TRBV7-3
d_gene: -
abundance: -
CDR3nt: TGTGCCAGCAGCTTAAGTTCGGTCTCCGAGCAGTTCTTC
CDR3aa: CASSLSSVSEQFF

j_gene: TRBJ2-7
v_gene: TRBV15
d_gene: TRBD2
abundance: -
CDR3nt: TGTGCCACCAGCAGGCTAGCGGGAGCGGCCTACGAGCAGTACTTC
CDR3aa: CATSRLAGAAYEQYF

j_gene: TRBJ2-7
v_gene: TRBV9
d_gene: TRBD2
abundance: -
CDR3nt: TGTGCCAGCAGCGCCGGACTAGTGAGCGAGCAGTACTTC
CDR3aa: CASSAGLVSEQYF

j_gene: TRBJ1-1
v_gene: TRBV21-1
d_gene: -
abundance: -
CDR3nt: TGTGCCAGCAGCAAAGCAGGTTTGAGGCAGGGGGACACTGAAGCTTTCTTT
CDR3aa: CASSKAGLRQGDTEAFF

j_gene: TRBJ1-2
v_gene: TRBV28
d_gene: -
abundance: -
CDR3nt: TGTGCCAGCAGTCTAGACAACTATGGCTACACCTTC
CDR3aa: CASSLDNYGYTF

j_gene: TRBJ1-5
v_gene: TRBV27
d_gene: -
abundance: -
CDR3nt: TGTGCCAGCAGTTCTTTAGGACAGTATCAGCCCCAGCATTTT
CDR3aa: CASSSLGQYQPQHF

j_gene: TRBJ1-4
v_gene: TRBV4-1
d_gene: -
abundance: -
CDR3nt: TGCGCCAGCAGCCTTCAATGGGGGTTGGAACTGTTTTTT
CDR3aa: CASSLQWGLELFF

j_gene: TRBJ2-3
v_gene: TRBV5-6
d_gene: TRBD2
abundance: -
CDR3nt: TGTGCCAGCAGCTTGTGGGGACTAGGGGTAGATACGCAGTATTTT
CDR3aa: CASSLWGLGVDTQYF

j_gene: TRBJ2-7
v_gene: TRBV5-4
d_gene: -
abundance: -
CDR3nt: TGTGCCAGCAGCTTAGCGGGCCCCAGGAGCTCCTACGAGCAGTACTTC
CDR3aa: CASSLAGPRSSYEQYF

j_gene: TRBJ2-1
v_gene: TRBV5-1
d_gene: -
abundance: few
CDR3nt: TGCGCCAGCAGCTTGGGCCCAGCGGACTACAATGAGCAGTTCTTC
CDR3aa: CASSLGPADYNEQFF

j_gene: TRBJ1-5
v_gene: TRBV29-1
d_gene: -
abundance: -
CDR3nt: TGCAGCGCAGGGGATAGCAATCAGCCCCAGCATTTT
CDR3aa: CSAGDSNQPQHF

j_gene: TRBJ2-4
v_gene: TRBV9
d_gene: TRBD1
abundance: -
CDR3nt: TGTGCCAGCAGCGGTACAGGGGGTGGCATTCAGTACTTC
CDR3aa: CASSGTGGGIQYF

j_gene: TRBJ1-5
v_gene: TRBV30
d_gene: -
abundance: -
CDR3nt: TGTGCCTGGAGTGAAGCTTACAATCAGCCCCAGCATTTT
CDR3aa: CAWSEAYNQPQHF

j_gene: TRBJ2-5
v_gene: TRBV5-1
d_gene: TRBD2
abundance: -
CDR3nt: TGCGCCAGCAGGAAAGAGGCGGGAGGGCAAGAGACCCAGTACTTC
CDR3aa: CASRKEAGGQETQYF

j_gene: TRBJ2-6
v_gene: TRBV29-1
d_gene: -
abundance: -
CDR3nt: TGCAGCGCCTCGGAGCTCAGCAACGTCCTGACTTTC
CDR3aa: CSASELSNVLTF

j_gene: TRBJ1-2
v_gene: TRBV19
d_gene: TRBD1
abundance: -
CDR3nt: TGTGCCAGTAGTGCGGACAGGGAACGGTATGGCTACACCTTC
CDR3aa: CASSADRERYGYTF

j_gene: TRBJ2-1
v_gene: TRBV5-1
d_gene: TRBD1
abundance: -
CDR3nt: TGCGCCAGCAGCTTGGTACAGGGGGGCTCCTACAATGAGCAGTTCTTC
CDR3aa: CASSLVQGGSYNEQFF

j_gene: TRBJ2-2
v_gene: TRBV7-7
d_gene: -
abundance: -
CDR3nt: TGTGCCAGCAGCCTCAGGGGGAACACCGGGGAGCTGTTTTTT
CDR3aa: CASSLRGNTGELFF

j_gene: TRBJ2-3
v_gene: TRBV19
d_gene: -
abundance: once
CDR3nt: TGTGCCAGTAGTCAGCTAGCAGCTAGCACAGATACGCAGTATTTT
CDR3aa: CASSQLAASTDTQYF

j_gene: TRBJ1-1
v_gene: TRBV28
d_gene: TRBD1
abundance: -
CDR3nt: TGTGCCAGCATATTATCAGGGGGCCCGAACACTGAAGCTTTCTTT
CDR3aa: CASILSGGPNTEAFF

j_gene: TRBJ2-2
v_gene: TRBV27
d_gene: -
abundance: -
CDR3nt: TGTGCCAGCAGCTCCGGGACGCTGGGGGTAACCGGGGAGCTGTTTTTT
CDR3aa: CASSSGTLGVTGELFF

j_gene: TRBJ2-1
v_gene: TRBV7-9
d_gene: TRBD1
abundance: -
CDR3nt: TGTGCCAGCAGCTTATGGACAGGGGTTACCTACAATGAGCAGTTCTTC
CDR3aa: CASSLWTGVTYNEQFF

j_gene: TRBJ2-5
v_gene: TRBV9
d_gene: -
abundance: -
CDR3nt: TGTGCCAGCAGCGTAGGGCCCCGTCAAGAGACCCAGTACTTC
CDR3aa: CASSVGPRQETQYF

j_gene: TRBJ2-5
v_gene: TRBV28
d_gene: -
abundance: -
CDR3nt: TGTGCCAGCAGTTTGGCCGGGCGCGGAGAGACCCAGTACTTC
CDR3aa: CASSLAGRGETQYF

j_gene: TRBJ1-5
v_gene: TRBV2
d_gene: -
abundance: once
CDR3nt: TGTGCCAGCAGTGAAGGATTCCCGGCGGGGAATCAGCCCCAGCATTTT
CDR3aa: CASSEGFPAGNQPQHF

j_gene: TRBJ1-2
v_gene: TRBV18
d_gene: TRBD1
abundance: -
CDR3nt: TGTGCCAGCTTCCAACAGGGGACAGCTAACTATGGCTACACCTTC
CDR3aa: CASFQQGTANYGYTF

j_gene: TRBJ2-7
v_gene: TRBV20-1
d_gene: -
abundance: -
CDR3nt: TGCAGTGCTAGAGTGGTGGACGAGCAGTACTTC
CDR3aa: CSARVVDEQYF

j_gene: TRBJ1-5
v_gene: TRBV15
d_gene: -
abundance: -
CDR3nt: TGTGCCACCAGCAGAGATCATGGTCAGCCCCAGCATTTT
CDR3aa: CATSRDHGQPQHF

j_gene: TRBJ2-2
v_gene: TRBV7-9
d_gene: TRBD2
abundance: -
CDR3nt: TGTGCCGGAAAGCGGGAGACGAACACCGGGGAGCTGTTTTTT
CDR3aa: CAGKRETNTGELFF

j_gene: TRBJ2-4
v_gene: TRBV28
d_gene: -
abundance: -
CDR3nt: TGTGCCAGCGCAATTCGGGACGCGGCCAAAAACATTCAGTACTTC
CDR3aa: CASAIRDAAKNIQYF

j_gene: TRBJ2-7
v_gene: TRBV7-9
d_gene: -
abundance: -
CDR3nt: TGTGCCAGCAGCTTTGGGGGAAATTCGTACGAGCAGTACTTC
CDR3aa: CASSFGGNSYEQYF

j_gene: TRBJ2-1
v_gene: TRBV5-1
d_gene: TRBD1
abundance: -
CDR3nt: TGCGCCAGCAGCCCTACCGGGACAGGGTTTAATGAGCAGTTCTTC
CDR3aa: CASSPTGTGFNEQFF

j_gene: TRBJ2-2
v_gene: TRBV9
d_gene: TRBD2
abundance: -
CDR3nt: TGTGCCAGCAGCCGGACTAGCGGGAACACCGGGGAGCTGTTTTTT
CDR3aa: CASSRTSGNTGELFF

j_gene: TRBJ2-7
v_gene: TRBV11-2
d_gene: TRBD1
abundance: -
CDR3nt: TGTGCCAGCAGCTTAGCTCTCGGGACAGGAACCTACGAGCAGTACTTC
CDR3aa: CASSLALGTGTYEQYF

j_gene: TRBJ1-3
v_gene: TRBV28
d_gene: -
abundance: -
CDR3nt: TGTGCCAGCAGGGGGGGGTCGGGATCTGGAAACACCATATATTTT
CDR3aa: CASRGGSGSGNTIYF

j_gene: TRBJ1-2
v_gene: TRBV2
d_gene: TRBD1
abundance: -
CDR3nt: TGTGCCAGCAGATGGCAGGGGGGAAACTATGGCTACACCTTC
CDR3aa: CASRWQGGNYGYTF

j_gene: TRBJ1-3
v_gene: TRBV5-1
d_gene: -
abundance: -
CDR3nt: TGCGCCAGCAGCTTAGGGTTTGCTTGGACTGGAAACACCATATATTTT
CDR3aa: CASSLGFAWTGNTIYF

j_gene: TRBJ2-1
v_gene: TRBV13
d_gene: -
abundance: -
CDR3nt: TGTGCCAGCAGCTTAACCGGAGCCATAGTGAGGCGACGGCAGTTCTTC
CDR3aa: CASSLTGAIVRRRQFF

j_gene: TRBJ1-5
v_gene: TRBV28
d_gene: TRBD1
abundance: -
CDR3nt: TGTGCCAGCAGTTCTCCACAGGGGGGTCAGCCCCAGCATTTT
CDR3aa: CASSSPQGGQPQHF

j_gene: TRBJ2-3
v_gene: TRBV11-3
d_gene: -
abundance: -
CDR3nt: TGTGCCAGCAGCTTAATCAACACAGATACGCAGTATTTT
CDR3aa: CASSLINTDTQYF

j_gene: TRBJ1-1
v_gene: TRBV28
d_gene: TRBD1
abundance: -
CDR3nt: TGTGCCAGCAGTTACACAGGGGGCGTTGGGAACACTGAAGCTTTCTTT
CDR3aa: CASSYTGGVGNTEAFF

j_gene: TRBJ2-3
v_gene: TRBV18
d_gene: TRBD2
abundance: -
CDR3nt: TGTGCCAGCTCAAGCAGCGGGGGAAGCACAGATACGCAGTATTTT
CDR3aa: CASSSSGGSTDTQYF

j_gene: TRBJ2-7
v_gene: TRBV7-6
d_gene: TRBD2
abundance: -
CDR3nt: TGTGCCAGCAGCTTAGGAAGCGCGGGGCGGGGGAGCTCCTACGAGCAGTACTTC
CDR3aa: CASSLGSAGRGSSYEQYF

j_gene: TRBJ2-1
v_gene: TRBV5-1
d_gene: -
abundance: -
CDR3nt: TGCGCCAGCAGCTTAAAGGATGAGCAGTTCTTC
CDR3aa: CASSLKDEQFF

j_gene: TRBJ2-3
v_gene: TRBV18
d_gene: TRBD2
abundance: -
CDR3nt: TGTGCCAGCTCATCTCTAGCGGGAGGTGGTGCAGATACGCAGTATTTT
CDR3aa: CASSSLAGGGADTQYF

j_gene: TRBJ2-1
v_gene: TRBV9
d_gene: -
abundance: -
CDR3nt: TGTGCCAGCAGCGTAGTGGCGGGACCTCACAATGAGCAGTTCTTC
CDR3aa: CASSVVAGPHNEQFF

j_gene: TRBJ1-2
v_gene: TRBV7-9
d_gene: -
abundance: -
CDR3nt: TGTGCCAGTGCACTCGGGGGGAGTGCTAACTATGGCTACACCTTC
CDR3aa: CASALGGSANYGYTF

j_gene: TRBJ2-1
v_gene: TRBV11-3
d_gene: -
abundance: -
CDR3nt: TGTGCCAGCAGCCAGTACCGGCAGGGGCCGAGCTCCTACAATGAGCAGTTCTTC
CDR3aa: CASSQYRQGPSSYNEQFF

j_gene: TRBJ2-7
v_gene: TRBV10-3
d_gene: TRBD1
abundance: -
CDR3nt: TGTGCCATCAGTGACATTGGAGAGACAGGGACGTACGAGCAGTACTTC
CDR3aa: CAISDIGETGTYEQYF